This T cell receptor beta chain stems from a study of shared clonotypes between healthy human individuals (TCRdb year 2020). A note on the overall study: The cohort comprised a couple of women and three men aged 18 to 49 years. For each donor, CD4 naive and CD4 memory were each run on three plates, CD8 naive on two plates, and CD8 memory on one plate. To estimate repertoire size and how much clonotype sharing occurs between individuals, the study deeply sequenced the blood TCR repertoires of five healthy adults. To increase sequencing depth and limit assay-specific biases, different laboratories used diverse techniques to prepare libraries and sequence TCR repertoires. Each donor's leukapheresis produced roughly between about 0.9 and 9.5 billion PBMCs.

Study-wide conclusions, independent of this receptor: Because the study included a small number of donors, the genetic and exposure-history diversity represented was limited. Estimated clonotype richness was generally larger for naive than for memory subsets. Sharing across several donors was observed for approximately 4.6% of naive CD4, around 3.5% of naive CD8, around 2.5% of memory CD4, and roughly 0.4% of memory CD8 clonotypes. Higher generation probabilities were observed for clonotypes shared by all four sorted-subset donors than for non-shared clonotypes. Rarefaction of sorted-subset datasets indicated incomplete sequencing despite the large sequencing depth. Sampling was restricted to blood, and TCR repertoires in tissue are likely to differ from TCR repertoires in blood. Based on pairwise subsampling, the degree of clonotype sharing among donors was expected to be affected by sequencing depth.

Donors were healthy HIV-negative adults with no recently reported acute infections or vaccinations. Every donor was a Caucasian adult residing in Nashville, Tennessee, USA. CD4+ T cells were enriched by magnetic negative selection; naive cells were then positively selected on CD45RA, and the negative fraction formed the memory subset. After blood collection by leukapheresis, PBMCs were isolated using Ficoll-Histopaque density gradient centrifugation and then cryopreserved in the vapor phase of liquid nitrogen. Purity and quantity of every magnetically sorted T cell population were checked by analytical flow cytometry. Genomic DNA was isolated from each sorted fraction and quantified by UV absorbance on a Nanodrop 2000c. Using the deep immunoSEQ assay, multiplex PCR amplified TCR CDR3 regions from genomic DNA. Genomic DNA extracted from each cell subset was distributed evenly over all wells of several immunoSEQ 96-well plates, and each plate served as one replicate. For sorted subsets, around 0.2 ug genomic DNA, equal to 25,000 to 35,000 T cell genomes, was loaded into each replicate PCR. Purified libraries were measured with a Qubit 3.0 fluorometer, size-checked on a Bioanalyzer 2100, and measured again with the KAPA Library Quantification kit. Every immunoSEQ 96-well plate was sequenced on a dedicated single-read 150-cycle Illumina NextSeq 550 flow cell. The paper's data handling went like this. Because the immunoSEQ output included only junctional sequences and no quality scores, the filtering could not be the same as the filtering used for full-length reads. Sequences were annotated with PyIR, a Python wrapper for IgBLAST v1.9, using IMGT germline references to assign V/J genes and CDR3. Reads were filtered out if the reads had weak V/J assignments (E-value above 1e-6), no CDR3, stop codons, out-of-frame junctions, or ambiguous translated residues. A V3J clonotype was defined by an identical inferred V gene, J gene, and CDR3 amino acid sequence. Percentage overlap between repertoires was calculated by dividing the number of shared unique clonotypes by the size of the smaller repertoire. Repertoire richness was assessed with RTK rarefaction, the Chao1 estimator, and Recon v2.1 estimates of unobserved clonotypes. OLGA was used to compute generation probabilities for all TCRbeta clonotypes that the gDNA method yielded from a handful of donors. This immuneACCESS table, as held by TCRdb, lists in-frame sequences with V and J called but not all clones. Of the missing ones, under half trace to an unresolved V gene in checked studies; the others have no known cause. For V, J and clone size, that table is used; D and trimming come from the DNA. In all, the sample holds a few million clones, and around nine tenths of those were seen once. Jointly, the top ten make up around 0.14% of the sample.

V gives up 4 bases and J gives up 2 bases, and the segment between their germline ends measures 8 bases. The CDR3, from cysteine to phenylalanine, totals 13 residues. Left in the record is the CDR3 DNA by itself, 39 bases read in frame from the first base. Per the germline V gene (reference sequence), SEHNR is the CDR1 and FQNEAQ is the CDR2. This clone was seen just once. Its antigen target is currently unknown. Per-base quality was not reported, and no clone a single base away is much larger than it. Other DNA variants within this sample encode the same CDR3. The receptor chain draws on TRBV7-9 and TRBJ1-2; no D gene can be assigned with confidence. Sequenced: naive CD4+ T cells sorted from blood. The sample's cell subset or site label is to be understood as: CD45RA+ positively selected. This clonotype was sampled from a man aged 18-30 years in good health. This receptor has the CDR3 CASSYGENYGYTF. The DNA sequence follows: TGTGCCAGCAGCTACGGAGAAAACTATGGCTACACCTTC.